Listed here are 10 T cell receptor beta chains from one sample, sequenced in a study of T cell responses to AZD1222 COVID-19 vaccine. Clones were sequenced by immunoSEQ multiplex PCR, and TCRdb holds only the in-frame ones, with some missing. Of about 120,000 clones listed, more than 65% are singletons. This specimen was peripheral blood, taken 28 days after the second AZD1222 dose. The origin of the receptors is an adult who received the AZD1222 COVID-19 vaccine.

The rearrangement uses TRBV5-1 and TRBJ2-2; TRBD2 agrees at 8 bases. V trimming: 4 bases; J trimming: 1 base; junction bases outside the gene matches: 3. Germline V lookup: CDR1 SGHRS, CDR2 YFSETQ. The CDR3 has 15 residues. The CDR3 DNA is TGCGCCAGCAGCCCGGGACTAGTGAACACCGGGGAGCTGTTTTTT. It specifies CASSPGLVNTGELFF.

This sequence joins TRBV12-3 or TRBV12-4 and TRBJ2-1; 7 bases are shared with TRBD2. V lost 1 base and J lost 6; bases outside the gene matches: 0. This CDR3 is 13 amino acids long. The CDR3 is CASSLGTSNEQFF. Here the CDR3 DNA reads TGTGCCAGCAGTTTAGGGACTAGCAATGAGCAGTTCTTC.

The chain employs TRBV27 and TRBJ1-1, with D possibly matching TRBD1 (5 bases). Germline V gene sequence: CDR1 MNHEY, CDR2 SMNVEV (reference sequence). Trimming shortened V by 6 bases and J by 5 bases, and 10 bases separated the two germline ends. This CDR3 is 12 amino acids long. Written as DNA, the CDR3 is TGTGCCAGCAGGGGTGACAGAACTGAAGCTTTCTTT. It codes for CASRGDRTEAFF.

This clone was observed a handful of times. The chain employs TRBV4-1 and TRBJ1-2; D may be TRBD1 (5 bases). Germline V gene lookup returns CDR1 MGHRA and CDR2 YSYEKL. Trimming stripped 1 base from V and 6 bases from J, with 12 bases between. The CDR3 totals 14 residues. The CDR3, as DNA: TGCGCCAGCAGCCAAGTAGGACAACTCCATGGCTACACCTTC. It codes for CASSQVGQLHGYTF.

Comments on this clone: The identical CDR3 is also encoded by other nucleotide sequences in the sample. V gene TRBV7-8 combines with J gene TRBJ1-1; 7 positions agree with TRBD1. Germline trimming cut 3 bases from V and 7 bases from J; bases unmatched to any gene: 2. CDR3 length: 12 amino acids. Germline V lookup: CDR1 SGHVS, CDR2 FQNEAQ. The DNA for the CDR3 is TGTGCCAGCAGCTTGGGACAGCTTGAAGCTTTCTTT. It encodes CASSLGQLEAFF.

The rearrangement joins TRBV11-2 to TRBJ2-3; D not certain. V was trimmed by 5 bases and J by 4 bases, leaving 13 bases between them. Germline loops: CDR1 SGHAT, CDR2 FQNNGV. CDR3 size: 14 residues. CDR3 loop: CASSPGGHADTQYF. The CDR3 region has the DNA TGTGCCAGCAGCCCCGGTGGGCACGCAGATACGCAGTATTTT.

In DNA form, the CDR3 reads TGTGCCAGCAGCTCGGACAGGGGCGTCTATGGCTACACCTTC. It encodes CASSSDRGVYGYTF. The J gene is TRBJ1-2, the V gene TRBV7-2; 9 positions match TRBD1. V lost 4 bases, J lost 4 bases, and 4 bases stayed unmatched. Germline CDR1 and CDR2: SGHTA and FQGNSA. This CDR3 is 14 amino acids long.

The chain combines TRBV5-4 with TRBJ2-3, with a weak D call TRBD1 (5 bases). The germline V gene encodes CDR1 SGHNT and CDR2 YYREEE (reference sequence). CDR3 length: 14 residues. V gave up 1 base and J gave up 5 bases, with 11 bases separating them. CDR3 in DNA: TGTGCCAGCAGCTTGCAGGGTTTGATAGATACGCAGTATTTT. This encodes CASSLQGLIDTQYF.

The chain is built from TRBV29-1 and TRBJ2-1, with TRBD2 as a possible D gene (6 bases). CDR1 is SQVTM and CDR2 is ANQGSEA in the germline V gene. The CDR3 has 16 residues. V shed 3 bases and J shed 4 bases, with 19 bases lying between them. The CDR3 nucleotides are TGCAGCGTTGACGGTCTGCGGGGTACAATTTACAATGAGCAGTTCTTC. It yields the protein CSVDGLRGTIYNEQFF.

The chain has TRBV9 and TRBJ2-7; possibly TRBD1 for D (5 bases). Trimming removed 0 bases at V and 0 bases at J, with 10 bases between. CDR3 size: 15 residues. Looked up from germline, CDR1 is SGDLS and CDR2 is YYNGEE. The CDR3 region is CASSVGQSNSYEQYF. CDR3 DNA sequence: TGTGCCAGCAGCGTAGGACAGAGTAACTCCTACGAGCAGTACTTC.